These 32 T cell receptor beta chains came from one sample sequenced in a study of blood T cell repertoires in COVID-19. Data came from immunoSEQ multiplex PCR; TCRdb stores just in-frame clones and leaves some out. The repertoire holds roughly 100,000 clones, with roughly 82% as singletons. Source material: peripheral blood. The receptor set was obtained from a human donor in a cohort sampled during active COVID-19.

With respect to this clone: Here the CDR3 omits its conserved ending phenylalanine or tryptophan, so a read error is the likely source. Because the CDR3's place on the DNA is in doubt, the DNA is left out and the CDR3 is given as listed by TCRdb. CDR3 in amino acids: CASSMTRLGGTT. V and J are TRBV19 and TRBJ1-4. The length of the CDR3 is 12 amino acids, counting both ends. Germline V gene sequence: CDR1 LNHDA, CDR2 SQIVND (reference sequence).

This chain joins TRBV27 and TRBJ2-1, with 9 nucleotides matching TRBD2. Losses at the gene ends were 2 bases for V and 9 bases for J; bases not matched to a gene: 8. Germline V CDR1 and CDR2: MNHEY, SMNVEV (reference sequence). The CDR3 runs 15 residues. The CDR3 here is CASSLIAGGPVEQFF. The CDR3 nucleotides read TGTGCCAGCAGTTTAATCGCGGGGGGGCCGGTTGAGCAGTTCTTC.

The V call is TRBV5-4, the J call TRBJ2-3; tentative D call: TRBD2 (7 bases). The CDR3 covers 18 residues. V was trimmed by 3 bases and J by 4 bases, leaving 24 bases between them. CDR1 and CDR2 from the germline V gene are SGHNT and YYREEE (reference sequence). Here the CDR3 reads CASSSPRGAKAKADTQYF. The DNA of the CDR3 is TGTGCCAGCAGCTCCCCTCGGGGGGCGAAGGCGAAGGCAGATACGCAGTATTTT.

The chain combines TRBV5-4 with TRBJ2-2; D gene ambiguous. The germline V gene encodes CDR1 SGHNT and CDR2 YYREEE (reference sequence). V was pared by 0 bases and J by 5 bases, with 5 bases between. The CDR3 consists of 13 residues. CDR3 DNA: TGTGCCAGCAGCTTGGACGGGACCGGGGAGCTGTTTTTT. This sequence encodes CASSLDGTGELFF.

CDR3 DNA: TGTGCCACCAGCCCGACAGGCATACAAGAGACCCAGTACTTC. Translated: CATSPTGIQETQYF. The V gene is TRBV24-1, the J gene TRBJ2-5; D possibly corresponds to TRBD1 (6 bases). The V end was cut by 7 bases, the J end by 2 bases, with 13 bases between. The CDR3 is 14 amino acids. CDR1 is KGHDR and CDR2 is SFDVKD in the germline V gene.

The rearrangement uses TRBV27 and TRBJ2-7, with 7 bases that match TRBD1. The germline V gene encodes CDR1 MNHEY and CDR2 SMNVEV (reference sequence). This CDR3 is built from 14 residues. The V gene end was trimmed by 6 bases and the J gene end by 2 bases; junction bases not matched to a gene: 7. CDR3 sequence: CASSSRGRTYEQYF. The CDR3 coding sequence is TGTGCCAGCAGCTCGAGGGGGCGGACCTACGAGCAGTACTTC.

The chain combines TRBV6-6 with TRBJ1-6, with a tentative D call TRBD1 (6 bases). Germline values: CDR1 MNHNY, CDR2 SVGAGI (reference sequence). V lost 6 bases and J 5 bases, leaving 14 bases between the germline ends. The CDR3 is 15 residues long. The CDR3 is CASSMGDTNNSPLHF. The CDR3 nucleotides are TGTGCCAGCAGCATGGGGGACACAAATAATTCACCCCTCCACTTT.

This rearrangement joins TRBV5-4 to TRBJ1-4, with 7 nucleotides matching TRBD1. J was trimmed by 5 bases and V by 5 bases; bases with no gene match: 6. The CDR3 has 14 amino acids. The germline gives CDR1 SGHNT, CDR2 YYREEE (reference sequence). DNA of the CDR3: TGTGCCAGCAGTCGCCGGGACAGAAATGAAAAACTGTTTTTT. Amino acid sequence: CASSRRDRNEKLFF.

V is TRBV11-1 and J is TRBJ2-1; perhaps TRBD1 as D (6 bases). This CDR3 spans 14 amino acids. CDR1 is SGHAT and CDR2 is FQDESV in the germline V gene (reference sequence). Trimming left V 5 bases short and J 9 bases short, with 17 bases between. The chain's CDR3 is CASSVPLQGREQFF. The CDR3 DNA follows: TGTGCCAGCAGCGTACCGCTACAGGGTCGTGAGCAGTTCTTC.

The chain carries TRBV7-6 and TRBJ2-2, with 11 bases identical to TRBD2. CDR3 length: 17 amino acids. V lost 6 bases, J lost 2 bases, and 8 bases stayed unmatched. Germline CDR1 and CDR2: SGHVS and FNYEAQ. This CDR3 is CASREGLAVGNTGELFF. The CDR3 coding sequence is TGTGCCAGCAGGGAGGGACTAGCGGTCGGTAACACCGGGGAGCTGTTTTTT.

This chain links TRBV4-2 with TRBJ1-2; the match to TRBD1 covers 7 bases. Germline V gene lookup returns CDR1 LGHNA and CDR2 YNFKEQ. The CDR3 totals 13 residues. The V and J ends lost 1 base and 5 bases, in that order; junction bases with no gene match: 1. This CDR3 is CASSQGQGYGYTF. The CDR3 nucleotides are TGTGCCAGCAGCCAAGGACAGGGATATGGCTACACCTTC.

This rearrangement joins TRBV4-2 to TRBJ2-1, with 8 nucleotides matching TRBD2. Germline trimming cut 3 bases from V and 5 bases from J; bases unmatched to any gene: 6. The germline V gene encodes CDR1 LGHNA and CDR2 YNFKEQ. This CDR3 is built from 15 residues. The CDR3 sequence: CASSQTGLGHNEQFF. The CDR3, as DNA: TGTGCCAGCAGCCAGACGGGACTAGGGCACAATGAGCAGTTCTTC.

This rearrangement joins TRBV6-5 to TRBJ2-7; D might be TRBD2 (7 bases). In germline, CDR1 is MNHEY, CDR2 SVGAGI. CDR3 size: 13 residues. Trimming removed 6 bases at V and 7 bases at J, with 16 bases between. This chain's CDR3 is CASREGEGLEQYF. For the CDR3, the DNA is TGTGCCAGCAGGGAGGGGGAGGGTCTTGAGCAGTACTTC.

This chain's CDR3 is CASSDRGRTEAFF. As DNA, the CDR3 is TGTGCCAGTAGTGACAGGGGGCGAACTGAAGCTTTCTTT. The V and J genes are TRBV19 and TRBJ1-1; TRBD1 agrees at 10 bases. The germline V gene has CDR1 LNHDA and CDR2 SQIVND (reference sequence). The CDR3 covers 13 residues. The V segment lost 5 bases and the J segment 5 bases; nucleotides outside the gene matches: 2. Using reference TRBV19 and TRBJ1-1 for the parts outside the CDR3, the full variable domain is DGGITQSPKYLFRKEGQNVTLSCEQNLNHDAMYWYRQDPGQGLRLIYYSQIVNDFQKGDIAEGYSVSREKKESFPLTVTSAQKNPTAFYLCASSDRGRTEAFFGQGTRLTVV.

This chain uses TRBV5-6 with TRBJ1-2; 10 nucleotides align to TRBD1. CDR1 is SGHDT and CDR2 is YYEEEE in the germline V gene. The CDR3 is 14 amino acids. V was pared by 4 bases and J by 8 bases, with 8 bases of the junction left unmatched. CDR3 sequence reads: CASSPLDRGQGYTF. As DNA, the CDR3 is TGTGCCAGCAGCCCTCTAGACAGGGGGCAAGGCTACACCTTC.

J is TRBJ2-1 and V is TRBV18; a weak D match, TRBD2 (7 bases). Trimming stripped 0 bases from V and 0 bases from J, with 12 bases between. The V gene's germline CDR1 is KGHSH and CDR2 LQKENI. The CDR3 loop spans 17 amino acids. The chain's CDR3 is CASSPPGGPSSYNEQFF. The DNA of the CDR3 is TGTGCCAGCTCACCACCCGGGGGGCCCAGCTCCTACAATGAGCAGTTCTTC.

This clone was seen only once. CDR3 sequence reads: CASSLFPGGVGNTIYF. In nucleotides, the CDR3 is TGTGCCAGCAGCTTATTCCCTGGGGGGGTTGGAAACACCATATATTTT. The rearrangement joins TRBV7-2 to TRBJ1-3; maybe TRBD1 (5 bases). V was cut by 2 bases and J by 3 bases, with 14 bases left in between. Germline values: CDR1 SGHTA, CDR2 FQGNSA. This CDR3 is 16 amino acids long.

This clone was picked up a small number of times. V is TRBV18 and J is TRBJ2-7, with D tentatively TRBD1 (6 bases). The CDR3 covers 14 residues. Germline loops: CDR1 KGHSH, CDR2 LQKENI. Deletions cut 2 bases from V and 5 bases from J, with 13 bases between. For the CDR3, the DNA is TGTGCCAGCTCACCATCCGGACAGTCTAACGAGCAGTACTTC. It yields the protein CASSPSGQSNEQYF.

The chain couples TRBV19 to TRBJ1-2; the match to TRBD1 covers 10 bases. Germline V gene lookup returns CDR1 LNHDA and CDR2 SQIVND (reference sequence). The CDR3 has 14 residues. Germline trimming cut 6 bases from V and 6 bases from J; bases unmatched to any gene: 7. CDR3 in DNA: TGTGCCAGTAGGAGACTGACAGGGGGCGATGGCTACACCTTC. It translates to CASRRLTGGDGYTF.

The J gene is TRBJ1-3, the V gene TRBV27; a weak D match, TRBD1 (6 bases). Germline V gene sequence: CDR1 MNHEY, CDR2 SMNVEV (reference sequence). The CDR3 consists of 14 residues. V was shortened by 3 bases and J by 4 bases, with 10 bases between the two germline ends. As DNA, the CDR3 is TGTGCCAGCAGTTTCACAGGGACCGGAAACACCATATATTTT. This codes for CASSFTGTGNTIYF.

The chain joins TRBV4-2 to TRBJ2-3; 11 nucleotides agree with TRBD2. Per germline, CDR1 LGHNA and CDR2 YNFKEQ. The CDR3 length is 17 residues. With 4 bases clipped from V and 4 bases from J, the junction kept 10 bases outside the gene matches. In DNA, the CDR3 is TGTGCCAGCAGCCCCCGTGGGGCTAGCGGGGGGTCAGATACGCAGTATTTT. It is translated as CASSPRGASGGSDTQYF.

The rearrangement links TRBV5-4 to TRBJ2-3; D call uncertain. Trimming took off 2 bases at V and 2 bases at J, with 12 bases between the two ends. This CDR3 contains 15 residues. Germline CDR1 SGHNT, CDR2 YYREEE (reference sequence). For the CDR3, the DNA is TGTGCCAGCAGCTTTTTGCAGGCAAACACAGATACGCAGTATTTT. Its protein product is CASSFLQANTDTQYF.

The chain uses TRBV7-9 and TRBJ1-1; tentatively, D is TRBD1 (6 bases). The CDR3 covers 16 residues. CDR1 is SEHNR, CDR2 FQNEAQ, per germline (reference sequence). V lost 5 bases, J lost 2 bases, and 18 bases lay in between. CDR3 sequence reads: CASSPRVWGLNTEAFF. The CDR3 nucleotides are TGTGCCAGCAGCCCCCGAGTCTGGGGGCTAAACACTGAAGCTTTCTTT.

This chain links TRBV5-1 with TRBJ1-4; the D is unclear. The CDR3 totals 15 residues. Germline V gives CDR1 SGHRS, CDR2 YFSETQ. V was cut by 0 bases and J by 8 bases, with 14 bases left in between. CDR3 bases: TGCGCCAGCAGCTTGGTAGGGTCGGGAGGGGAAAAACTGTTTTTT. Translated: CASSLVGSGGEKLFF.

Comment on this clone: Other DNA sequences in this specimen translate into the identical CDR3. V usage is TRBV5-1 and J usage is TRBJ1-5; D is unclear. V lost 0 bases and J 4 bases, leaving 8 bases between the germline ends. In germline, CDR1 is SGHRS, CDR2 YFSETQ. This CDR3 is built from 14 residues. CDR3 region: CASSLGGSNQPQHF. CDR3 in DNA: TGCGCCAGCAGCTTGGGAGGGAGTAATCAGCCCCAGCATTTT.

This clone has only a few counts. The V call is TRBV27, the J call TRBJ1-2; 9 nucleotides align to TRBD1. Losses at the gene ends were 0 bases for V and 8 bases for J; bases not matched to a gene: 4. Germline CDR1 MNHEY, CDR2 SMNVEV (reference sequence). This CDR3 has 14 residues. The CDR3 sequence: CASSLSGTGRGYTF. In DNA form, the CDR3 reads TGTGCCAGCAGTTTATCGGGGACAGGGCGGGGCTACACCTTC.

The chain combines TRBV7-2 with TRBJ2-7, with D possibly TRBD2 on 6 matching bases. Germline CDR1 is SGHTA and CDR2 is FQGNSA. CDR3 size: 15 residues. The V and J ends lost 3 bases and 2 bases respectively, with 14 bases between them. CDR3 region: CASSFGSGDPYEQYF. CDR3 DNA: TGTGCCAGCAGCTTCGGGTCGGGGGACCCCTACGAGCAGTACTTC.

This clone was detected only a few times. J is TRBJ1-5 and V is TRBV6-5; 7 positions match TRBD1. After removal of 8 bases from V and 5 bases from J, the junction contained 12 bases not matched to a gene. The V gene's germline CDR1 is MNHEY and CDR2 SVGAGI. The CDR3 consists of 15 residues. For the CDR3, the DNA is TGTGCCAGCTTGCGGATTGTTACAGGGGATCAGCCCCAGCATTTT. Encoded protein: CASLRIVTGDQPQHF.

The V call is TRBV6-5, the J call TRBJ1-2; 7 nucleotides match TRBD1. CDR3 length: 14 residues. Germline lookup yields CDR1 MNHEY and CDR2 SVGAGI. J gave up 8 bases and V 2 bases, and 8 bases lay outside the gene matches. The CDR3 DNA reads as TGTGCCAGCAGTTACGGGCAGGGGGTCGACGGCTACACCTTC. This encodes CASSYGQGVDGYTF.

The sample holds one count of this clone. The chain uses TRBV4-3 and TRBJ2-7; D is unclear. CDR1 and CDR2 (germline): LGHNA, YSLEER. The V end was cut by 0 bases, the J end by 2 bases, with 14 bases between. CDR3 length: 16 amino acids. CDR3 protein: CASSQDYQTSAYEQYF. In DNA form, the CDR3 reads TGCGCCAGCAGCCAAGATTATCAGACTTCTGCCTACGAGCAGTACTTC.

This sequence joins TRBV12-5 and TRBJ2-7; 10 bases line up with TRBD1. Germline trimming cut 1 base from V and 2 bases from J; bases unmatched to any gene: 8. The CDR3 length is 17 residues. In germline, CDR1 is LGHNT, CDR2 FRNRAP. For the CDR3, the DNA is TGTGCTAGTGGTTTGGCCCCGGGACAGGGGCTAACCTACGAGCAGTACTTC. Its protein is CASGLAPGQGLTYEQYF.

This chain connects TRBV3-1 (or the pseudogene TRBV3-2) to TRBJ2-7, with TRBD1 matching 9 bases. The CDR3 is 15 residues long. V lost 3 bases, J lost 7 bases, and 10 bases stayed unmatched. Germline CDR1 and CDR2: LGHDT and YNNKEL (reference sequence). As DNA, the CDR3 is TGTGCCAGCAGCCACTTTGGGACAGGGACTTTGGAGCAGTACTTC. As protein: CASSHFGTGTLEQYF.